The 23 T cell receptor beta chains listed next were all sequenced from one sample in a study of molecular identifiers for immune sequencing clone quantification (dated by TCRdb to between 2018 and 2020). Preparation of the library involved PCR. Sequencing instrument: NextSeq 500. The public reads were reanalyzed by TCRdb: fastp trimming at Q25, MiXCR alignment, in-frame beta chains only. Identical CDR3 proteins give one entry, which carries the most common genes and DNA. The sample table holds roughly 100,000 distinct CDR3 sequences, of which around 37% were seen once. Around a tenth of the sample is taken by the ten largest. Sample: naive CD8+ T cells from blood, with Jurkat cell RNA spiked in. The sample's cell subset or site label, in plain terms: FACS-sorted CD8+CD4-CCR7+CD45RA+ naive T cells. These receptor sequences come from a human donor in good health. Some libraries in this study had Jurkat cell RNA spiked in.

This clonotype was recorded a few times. DNA of the CDR3: TGTGCCAGCAGTCGTAGGACAGCCTCTGGGGCCAACGTCCTGACTTTC. Its protein is CASSRRTASGANVLTF. This chain links TRBV28 with TRBJ2-6; possibly TRBD1 for D (6 bases). CDR1 MDHEN and CDR2 SYDVKM come from the germline V gene. This CDR3 region has 16 residues. With 5 bases removed from V and 0 bases from J, the gap between germline ends came to 11 bases.

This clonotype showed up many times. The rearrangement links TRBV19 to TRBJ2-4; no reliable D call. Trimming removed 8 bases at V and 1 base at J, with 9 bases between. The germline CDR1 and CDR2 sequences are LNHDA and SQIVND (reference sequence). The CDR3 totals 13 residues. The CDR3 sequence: CASDDWAKNIQYF. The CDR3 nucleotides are TGTGCCAGTGACGATTGGGCCAAAAACATTCAGTACTTC. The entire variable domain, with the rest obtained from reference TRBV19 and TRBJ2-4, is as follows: DGGITQSPKYLFRKEGQNVTLSCEQNLNHDAMYWYRQDPGQGLRLIYYSQIVNDFQKGDIAEGYSVSREKKESFPLTVTSAQKNPTAFYLCASDDWAKNIQYFGAGTRLSVL.

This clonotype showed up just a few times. CDR3 coding DNA: TGTGCCAGCAGTTTAGGGGCTAGCGGCTACGAGCAGTACTTC. Its protein is CASSLGASGYEQYF. The chain employs TRBV12-3 or TRBV12-4 and TRBJ2-7, with 7 bases identical to TRBD2. With V trimmed by 1 base and J by 3 bases, 3 bases remained unmatched. CDR3 length: 14 residues.

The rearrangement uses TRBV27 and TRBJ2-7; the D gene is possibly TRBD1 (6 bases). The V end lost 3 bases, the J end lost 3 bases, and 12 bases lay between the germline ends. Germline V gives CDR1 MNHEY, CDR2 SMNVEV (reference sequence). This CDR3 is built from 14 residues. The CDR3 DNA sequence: TGTGCCAGCAGTTTTGGAGCAGGGGTCTACGAGCAGTACTTC. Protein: CASSFGAGVYEQYF.

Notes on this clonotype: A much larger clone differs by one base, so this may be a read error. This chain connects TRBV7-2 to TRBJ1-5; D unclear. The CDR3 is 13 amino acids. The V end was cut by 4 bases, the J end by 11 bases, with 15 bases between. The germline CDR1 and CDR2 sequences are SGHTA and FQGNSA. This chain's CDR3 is CASSSPHQEAQHF. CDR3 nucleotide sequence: TGTGCCAGCAGCTCCCCCCATCAGGAAGCCCAGCATTTT.

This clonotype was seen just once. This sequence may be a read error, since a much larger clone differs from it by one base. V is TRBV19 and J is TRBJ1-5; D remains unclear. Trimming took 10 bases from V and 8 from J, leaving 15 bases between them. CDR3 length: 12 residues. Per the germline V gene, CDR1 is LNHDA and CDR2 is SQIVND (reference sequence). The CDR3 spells CANRYTPEPQHF. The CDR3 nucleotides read TGTGCCAATCGCTATACCCCTGAGCCCCAGCATTTT. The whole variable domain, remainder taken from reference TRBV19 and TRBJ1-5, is DGGITQSPKYLFRKEGQNVTLSCEQNLNHDAMYWYRQDPGQGLRLIYYSQIVNDFQKGDIAEGYSVSREKKESFPLTVTSAQKNPTAFYLCANRYTPEPQHFGDGTRLSIL.

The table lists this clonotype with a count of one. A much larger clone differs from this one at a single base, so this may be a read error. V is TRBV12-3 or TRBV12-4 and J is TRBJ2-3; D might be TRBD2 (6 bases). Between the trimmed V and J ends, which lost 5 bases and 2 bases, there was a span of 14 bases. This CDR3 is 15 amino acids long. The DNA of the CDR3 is TGTGCCAGCAGTCCGTGCGGGGTCTTCACAGATACGCAGTATTTT. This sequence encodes CASSPCGVFTDTQYF.

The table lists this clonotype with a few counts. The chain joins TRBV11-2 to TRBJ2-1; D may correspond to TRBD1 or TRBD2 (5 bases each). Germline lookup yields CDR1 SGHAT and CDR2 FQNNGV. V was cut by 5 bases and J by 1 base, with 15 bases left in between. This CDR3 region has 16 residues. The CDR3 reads CASSHPQGVSYNEQFF. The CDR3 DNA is TGTGCCAGCAGCCATCCCCAGGGAGTTTCCTACAATGAGCAGTTCTTC.

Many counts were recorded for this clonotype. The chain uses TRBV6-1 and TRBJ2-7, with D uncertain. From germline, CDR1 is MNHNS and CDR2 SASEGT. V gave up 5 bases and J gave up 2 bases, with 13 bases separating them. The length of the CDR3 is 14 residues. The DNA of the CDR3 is TGTGCCAGCAGTCCTCGACCGGCCACCTACGAGCAGTACTTC. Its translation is CASSPRPATYEQYF.

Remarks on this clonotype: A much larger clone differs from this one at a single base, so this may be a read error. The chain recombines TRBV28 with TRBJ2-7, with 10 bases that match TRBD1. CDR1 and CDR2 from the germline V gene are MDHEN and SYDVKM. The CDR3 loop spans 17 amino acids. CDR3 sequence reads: CASSASLGTGAPREQHF. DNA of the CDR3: TGTGCCAGCAGTGCATCTCTAGGGACAGGGGCCCCCAGGGAGCAGCACTTC.

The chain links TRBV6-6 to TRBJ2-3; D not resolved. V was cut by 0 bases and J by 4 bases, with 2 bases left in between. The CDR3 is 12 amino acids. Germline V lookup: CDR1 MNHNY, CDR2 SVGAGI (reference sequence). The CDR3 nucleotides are TGTGCCAGCAGTTACTCGCCAGATACGCAGTATTTT. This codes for CASSYSPDTQYF.

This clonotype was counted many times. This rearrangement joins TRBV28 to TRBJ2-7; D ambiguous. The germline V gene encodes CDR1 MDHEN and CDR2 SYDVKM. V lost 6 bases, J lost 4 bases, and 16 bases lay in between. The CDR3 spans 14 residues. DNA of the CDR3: TGTGCCAGCAGGTCCTTCGGAATGCGGTACGAGCAGTACTTC. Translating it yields CASRSFGMRYEQYF.

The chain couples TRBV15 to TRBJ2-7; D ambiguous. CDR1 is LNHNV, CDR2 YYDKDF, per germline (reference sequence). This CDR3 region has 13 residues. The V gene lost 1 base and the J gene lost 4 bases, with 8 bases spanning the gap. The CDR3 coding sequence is TGTGCCACCAGCAGAGGAAGGGTTTACGAGCAGTACTTC. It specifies CATSRGRVYEQYF.

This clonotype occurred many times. The CDR3 nucleotides read TGTGCCAGCAGTGTCACAGTGAACACTGAAGCTTTCTTT. Protein sequence: CASSVTVNTEAFF. This chain joins TRBV28 and TRBJ1-1; D gene unclear. V dropped 5 bases and J dropped 0 bases, with 7 bases sitting between them. Germline CDR1 is MDHEN and CDR2 is SYDVKM. The length of the CDR3 is 13 residues.

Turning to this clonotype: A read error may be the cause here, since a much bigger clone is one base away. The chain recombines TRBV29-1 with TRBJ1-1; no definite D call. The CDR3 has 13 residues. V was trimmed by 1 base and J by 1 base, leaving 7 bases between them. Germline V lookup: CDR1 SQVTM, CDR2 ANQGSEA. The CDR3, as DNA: TGCAGCGTTGAAGGGGCACAGAACACTGAAGCTTTCTTT. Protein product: CSVEGAQNTEAFF.

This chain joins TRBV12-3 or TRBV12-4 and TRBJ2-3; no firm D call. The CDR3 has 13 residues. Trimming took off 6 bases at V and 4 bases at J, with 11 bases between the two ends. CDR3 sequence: CASRQTSPDTQYF. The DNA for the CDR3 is TGTGCCAGCAGACAGACCAGCCCAGATACGCAGTATTTT.

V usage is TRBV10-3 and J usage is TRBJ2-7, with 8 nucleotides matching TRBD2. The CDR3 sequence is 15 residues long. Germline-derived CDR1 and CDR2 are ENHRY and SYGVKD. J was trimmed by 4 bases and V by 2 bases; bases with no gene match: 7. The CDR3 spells CAISETREGQYEQYF. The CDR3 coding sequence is TGTGCCATCAGTGAGACCCGGGAGGGCCAGTACGAGCAGTACTTC.

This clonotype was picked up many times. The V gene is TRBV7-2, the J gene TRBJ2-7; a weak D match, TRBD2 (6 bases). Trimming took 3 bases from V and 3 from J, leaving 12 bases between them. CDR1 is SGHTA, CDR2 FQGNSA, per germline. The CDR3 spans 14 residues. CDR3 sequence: CASSLAGPYYEQYF. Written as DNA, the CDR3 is TGTGCCAGCAGCTTGGCGGGACCATACTACGAGCAGTACTTC. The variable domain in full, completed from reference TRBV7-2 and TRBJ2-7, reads GAGVSQSPSNKVTEKGKDVELRCDPISGHTALYWYRQSLGQGLEFLIYFQGNSAPDKSGLPSDRFSAERTGGSVSTLTIQRTQQEDSAVYLCASSLAGPYYEQYFGPGTRLTVT.

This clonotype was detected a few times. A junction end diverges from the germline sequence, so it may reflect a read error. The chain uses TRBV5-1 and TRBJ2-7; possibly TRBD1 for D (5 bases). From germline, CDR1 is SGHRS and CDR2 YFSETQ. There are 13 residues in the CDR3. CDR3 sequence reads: CASRLAGSYEQYF. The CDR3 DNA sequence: TGCGCCAGCAGGTTGGCAGGGTCGTACGAGCAGTACTTC.

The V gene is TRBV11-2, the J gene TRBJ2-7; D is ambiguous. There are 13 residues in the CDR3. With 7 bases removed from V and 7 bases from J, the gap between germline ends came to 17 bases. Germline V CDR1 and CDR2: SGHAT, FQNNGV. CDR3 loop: CASISPRRLEQYF. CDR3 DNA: TGTGCCAGCATCTCACCCCGGCGACTGGAGCAGTACTTC. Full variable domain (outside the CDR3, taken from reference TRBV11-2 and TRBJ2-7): EAGVAQSPRYKIIEKRQSVAFWCNPISGHATLYWYQQILGQGPKLLIQFQNNGVVDDSQLPKDRFSAERLKGVDSTLKIQPAKLEDSAVYLCASISPRRLEQYFGPGTRLTVT.

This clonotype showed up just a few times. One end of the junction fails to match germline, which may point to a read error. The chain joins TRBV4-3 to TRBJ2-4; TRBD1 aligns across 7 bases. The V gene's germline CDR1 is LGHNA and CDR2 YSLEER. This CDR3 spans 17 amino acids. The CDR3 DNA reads TGCGCCAGCAGCCAAGATAGGACAGGATTAGCCAAAAACGTTCAGTACTTC. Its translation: CASSQDRTGLAKNVQYF.

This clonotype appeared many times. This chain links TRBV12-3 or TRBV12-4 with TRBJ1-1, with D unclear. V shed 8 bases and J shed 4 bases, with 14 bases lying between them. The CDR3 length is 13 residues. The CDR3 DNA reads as TGTGCCAGCGGTGAATGGATGGGCACTGAAGCTTTCTTT. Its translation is CASGEWMGTEAFF.

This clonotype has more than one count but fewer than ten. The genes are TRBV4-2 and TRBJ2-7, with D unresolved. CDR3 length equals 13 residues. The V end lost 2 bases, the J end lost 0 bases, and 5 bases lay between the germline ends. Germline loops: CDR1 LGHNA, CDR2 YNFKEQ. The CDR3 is CASSQIGSYEQYF. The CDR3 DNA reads TGTGCCAGCAGCCAAATTGGCTCCTACGAGCAGTACTTC.